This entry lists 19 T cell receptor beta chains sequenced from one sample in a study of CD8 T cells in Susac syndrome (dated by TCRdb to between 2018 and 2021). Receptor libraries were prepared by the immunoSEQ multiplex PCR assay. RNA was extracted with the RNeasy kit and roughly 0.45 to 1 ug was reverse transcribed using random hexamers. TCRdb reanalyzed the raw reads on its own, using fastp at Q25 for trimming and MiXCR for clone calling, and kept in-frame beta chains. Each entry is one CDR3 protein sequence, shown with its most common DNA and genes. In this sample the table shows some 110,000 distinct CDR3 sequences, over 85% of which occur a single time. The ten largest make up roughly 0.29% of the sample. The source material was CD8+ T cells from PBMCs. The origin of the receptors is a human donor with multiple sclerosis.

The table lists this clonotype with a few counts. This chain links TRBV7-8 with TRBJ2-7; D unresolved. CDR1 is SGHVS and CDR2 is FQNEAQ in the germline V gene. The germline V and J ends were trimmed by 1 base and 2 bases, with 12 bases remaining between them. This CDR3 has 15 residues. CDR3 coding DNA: TGTGCCAGCAGCTTAGAGCCTCGGGCCCCCTACGAGCAGTACGTC. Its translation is CASSLEPRAPYEQYV.

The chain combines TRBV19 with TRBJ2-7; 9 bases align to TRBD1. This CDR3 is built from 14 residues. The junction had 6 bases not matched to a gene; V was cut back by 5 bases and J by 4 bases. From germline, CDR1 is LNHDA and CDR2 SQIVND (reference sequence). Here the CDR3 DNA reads TGTGCCAGTAGTGCCGGGACAGGGATGTACGAGCAGTACGTC. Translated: CASSAGTGMYEQYV.

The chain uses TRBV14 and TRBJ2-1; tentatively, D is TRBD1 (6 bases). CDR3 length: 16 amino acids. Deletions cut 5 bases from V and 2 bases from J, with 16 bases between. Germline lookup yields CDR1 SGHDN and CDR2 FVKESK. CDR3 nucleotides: TGTGCCAGCAGCGCCAGGGGACGGGTAGCCTACAATGAGCAGTTCTTC. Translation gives CASSARGRVAYNEQFF.

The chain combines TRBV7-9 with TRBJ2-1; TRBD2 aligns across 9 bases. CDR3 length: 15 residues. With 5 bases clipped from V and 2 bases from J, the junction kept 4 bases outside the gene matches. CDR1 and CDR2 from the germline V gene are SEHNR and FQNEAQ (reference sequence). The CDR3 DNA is TGTGCCAGCAGCGCGGGGGGGGGCCCCTACAATGAGCAGTTCTTC. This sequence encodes CASSAGGGPYNEQFF.

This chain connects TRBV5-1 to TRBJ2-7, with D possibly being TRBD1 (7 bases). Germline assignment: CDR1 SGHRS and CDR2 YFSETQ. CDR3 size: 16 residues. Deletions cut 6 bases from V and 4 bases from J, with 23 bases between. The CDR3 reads CASTNLRDRGTYEQYF. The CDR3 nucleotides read TGCGCCAGCACCAATTTGCGGGACAGAGGGACTTACGAGCAGTACTTC. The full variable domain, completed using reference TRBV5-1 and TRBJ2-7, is KAGVTQTPRYLIKTRGQQVTLSCSPISGHRSVSWYQQTPGQGLQFLFEYFSETQRNKGNFPGRFSGRQFSNSRSEMNVSTLELGDSALYLCASTNLRDRGTYEQYFGPGTRLTVT.

CDR3 sequence: CASSLFPGDSNQPQHF. CDR3 DNA sequence: TGTGCCAGCAGCTTGTTCCCAGGGGATAGCAATCAGCCCCAGCATTTT. The chain employs TRBV7-9 and TRBJ1-5; D may be TRBD1 (6 bases). Between the trimmed V and J ends, which lost 3 bases and 0 bases, there was a span of 12 bases. Germline assignment: CDR1 SEHNR and CDR2 FQNEAQ (reference sequence). The CDR3 consists of 16 residues.

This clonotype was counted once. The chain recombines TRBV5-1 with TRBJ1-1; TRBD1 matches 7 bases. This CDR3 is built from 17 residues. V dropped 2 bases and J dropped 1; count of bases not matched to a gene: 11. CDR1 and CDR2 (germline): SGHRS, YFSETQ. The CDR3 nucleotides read TGCGCCAGCAGCTTCCCAGGGACAGCAACTACGAACACTGAAGCTTTCTTT. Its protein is CASSFPGTATTNTEAFF. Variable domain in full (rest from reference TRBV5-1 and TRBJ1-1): KAGVTQTPRYLIKTRGQQVTLSCSPISGHRSVSWYQQTPGQGLQFLFEYFSETQRNKGNFPGRFSGRQFSNSRSEMNVSTLELGDSALYLCASSFPGTATTNTEAFFGQGTRLTVV.

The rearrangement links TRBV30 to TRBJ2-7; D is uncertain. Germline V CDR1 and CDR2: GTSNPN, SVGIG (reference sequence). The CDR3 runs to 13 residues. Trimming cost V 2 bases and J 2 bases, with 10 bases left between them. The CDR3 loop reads CAWSLPGPYEQYF. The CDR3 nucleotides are TGTGCCTGGAGTTTACCTGGACCCTACGAGCAGTACTTC.

In DNA form, the CDR3 reads TGTGCCAGCAGCTTGGGATACCCCTACGAGCAGTACGTC. Its protein is CASSLGYPYEQYV. V and J are TRBV7-9 and TRBJ2-7; no firm D call. The germline V gene encodes CDR1 SEHNR and CDR2 FQNEAQ (reference sequence). This CDR3 has 13 amino acids. Trimming shortened V by 3 bases and J by 2 bases, and 8 bases separated the two germline ends.

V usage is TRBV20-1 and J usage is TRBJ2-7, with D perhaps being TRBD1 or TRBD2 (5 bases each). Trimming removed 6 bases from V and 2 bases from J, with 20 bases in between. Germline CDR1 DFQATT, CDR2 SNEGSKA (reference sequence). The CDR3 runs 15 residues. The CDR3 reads CSARYPGTRTYEQYF. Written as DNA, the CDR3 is TGCAGTGCCCGCTACCCCGGGACCAGAACCTACGAGCAGTACTTC.

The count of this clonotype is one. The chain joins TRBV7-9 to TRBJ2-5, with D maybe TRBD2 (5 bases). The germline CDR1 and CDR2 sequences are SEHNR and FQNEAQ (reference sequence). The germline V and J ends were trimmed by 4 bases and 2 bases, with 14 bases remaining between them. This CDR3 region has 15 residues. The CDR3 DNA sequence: TGTGCCAGCAGCTCGACCGTCGGGGTACAAGAGACCCAGTACTTC. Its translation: CASSSTVGVQETQYF.

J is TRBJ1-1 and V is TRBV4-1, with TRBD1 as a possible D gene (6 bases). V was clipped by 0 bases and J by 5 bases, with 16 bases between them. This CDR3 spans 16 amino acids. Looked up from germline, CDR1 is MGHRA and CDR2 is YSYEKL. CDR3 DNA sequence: TGCGCCAGCAGCCAAGAATCGACGGGGGGGCGGACTGAAGCTTTCTTT. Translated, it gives CASSQESTGGRTEAFF.

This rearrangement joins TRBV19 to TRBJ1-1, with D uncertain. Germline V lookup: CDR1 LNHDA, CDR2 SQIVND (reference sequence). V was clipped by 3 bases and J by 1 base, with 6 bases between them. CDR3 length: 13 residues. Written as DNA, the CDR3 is TGTGCCAGTAGTATCGAGGGGAACACTGAAGCTTTCTTT. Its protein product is CASSIEGNTEAFF.

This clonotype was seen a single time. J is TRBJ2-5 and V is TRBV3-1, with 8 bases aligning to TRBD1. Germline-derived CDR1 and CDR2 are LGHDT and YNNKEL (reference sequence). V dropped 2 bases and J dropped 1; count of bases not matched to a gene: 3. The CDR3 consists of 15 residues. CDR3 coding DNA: TGTGCCAGCAGCCAAAACGGACAGGGCCAAGAGACCCAGTACTTC. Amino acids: CASSQNGQGQETQYF.

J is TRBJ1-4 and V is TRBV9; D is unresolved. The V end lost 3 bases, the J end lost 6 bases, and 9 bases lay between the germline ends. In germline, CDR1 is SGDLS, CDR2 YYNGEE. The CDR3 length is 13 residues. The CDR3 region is CASSGTDHEKLFF. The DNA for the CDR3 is TGTGCCAGCAGCGGGACGGACCATGAAAAACTGTTTTTT.

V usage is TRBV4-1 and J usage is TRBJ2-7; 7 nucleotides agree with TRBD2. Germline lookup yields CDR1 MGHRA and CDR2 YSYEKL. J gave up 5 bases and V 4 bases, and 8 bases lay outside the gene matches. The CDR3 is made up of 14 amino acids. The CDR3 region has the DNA TGCGCCAGCAGCCGGTCTAGCGGATCGGACGAGCAGTACTTC. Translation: CASSRSSGSDEQYF.

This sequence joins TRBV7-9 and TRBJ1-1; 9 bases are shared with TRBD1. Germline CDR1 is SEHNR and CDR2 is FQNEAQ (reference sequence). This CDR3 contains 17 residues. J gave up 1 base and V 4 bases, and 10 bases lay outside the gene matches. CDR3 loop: CASSSSQNRGPNTEAFF. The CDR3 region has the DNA TGTGCCAGCAGCTCTTCCCAGAACAGGGGGCCGAACACTGAAGCTTTCTTT.

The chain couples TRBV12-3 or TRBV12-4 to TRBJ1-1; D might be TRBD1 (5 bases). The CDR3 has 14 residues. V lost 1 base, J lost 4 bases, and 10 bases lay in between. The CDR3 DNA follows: TGTGCCAGCAGTTTAGGGGGCTCGGGCACTGAAGCTTTCTTT. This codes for CASSLGGSGTEAFF.

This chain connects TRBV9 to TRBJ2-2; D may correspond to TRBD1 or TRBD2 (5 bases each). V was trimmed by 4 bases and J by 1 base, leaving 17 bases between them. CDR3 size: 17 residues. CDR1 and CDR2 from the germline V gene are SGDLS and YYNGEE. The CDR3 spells CASSPPAGTRNTGELFF. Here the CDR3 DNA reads TGTGCCAGCAGCCCCCCTGCCGGGACGCGGAACACCGGGGAGCTGTTTTTT. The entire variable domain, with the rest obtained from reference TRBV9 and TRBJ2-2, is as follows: DSGVTQTPKHLITATGQRVTLRCSPRSGDLSVYWYQQSLDQGLQFLIQYYNGEERAKGNILERFSAQQFPDLHSELNLSSLELGDSALYFCASSPPAGTRNTGELFFGEGSRLTVL.